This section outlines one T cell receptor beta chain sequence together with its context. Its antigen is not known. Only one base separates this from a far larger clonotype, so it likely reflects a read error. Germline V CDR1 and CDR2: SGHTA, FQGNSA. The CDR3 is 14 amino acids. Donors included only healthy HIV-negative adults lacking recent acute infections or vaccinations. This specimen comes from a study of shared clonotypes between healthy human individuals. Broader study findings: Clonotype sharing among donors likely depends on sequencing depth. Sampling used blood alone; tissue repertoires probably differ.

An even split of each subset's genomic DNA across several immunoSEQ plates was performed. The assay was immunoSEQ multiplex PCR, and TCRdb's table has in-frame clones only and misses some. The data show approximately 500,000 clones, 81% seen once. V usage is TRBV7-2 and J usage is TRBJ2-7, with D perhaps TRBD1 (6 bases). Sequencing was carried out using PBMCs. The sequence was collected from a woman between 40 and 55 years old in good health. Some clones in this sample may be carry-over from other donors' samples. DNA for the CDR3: TGTGCCAGCAGCCCCGACAGGAACTCCTACGAGCAGCACTTC. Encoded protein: CASSPDRNSYEQHF.